Listed here are 22 T cell receptor beta chains from one sample, sequenced in a study of blood T cell repertoires in COVID-19. Profiling relied on immunoSEQ multiplex PCR, and the TCRdb table lists in-frame clones only, not all of them. The table shows approximately 68,000 clones, with about 89% occurring only once. Sequenced: peripheral blood. Receptors originate from a woman in her sixties with acute or convalescent COVID-19.

J is TRBJ1-6 and V is TRBV28; 7 bases line up with TRBD1. Per germline, CDR1 MDHEN and CDR2 SYDVKM. The CDR3 has 15 residues. Trimming took 8 bases from V and 4 from J; bases not matched to a gene: 8. CDR3 DNA sequence: TGTGCCAGCTGTACAGACAGGGAGTATAATTCACCCCTCCACTTT. Translation: CASCTDREYNSPLHF.

The V and J genes are TRBV2 and TRBJ2-5; 7 positions agree with TRBD2. Germline CDR1 and CDR2: SNHLY and FYNNEI. CDR3 length equals 18 residues. V was clipped by 8 bases and J by 5 bases; unmatched bases: 23. CDR3: CASSWPTGLGGSGETQYF. In nucleotides, the CDR3 is TGTGCCAGCTCCTGGCCCACGGGACTGGGAGGGAGCGGGGAGACCCAGTACTTC.

This sequence joins TRBV5-1 and TRBJ2-1; TRBD1 agrees at 9 bases. This CDR3 is built from 16 residues. V lost 1 base and J lost 7; bases outside the gene matches: 9. Germline values: CDR1 SGHRS, CDR2 YFSETQ. The CDR3 sequence: CASSLSPGTGWNEQFF. CDR3 DNA sequence: TGCGCCAGCAGCTTGTCCCCCGGGACAGGGTGGAATGAGCAGTTCTTC.

This clone was seen just once. The rearrangement uses TRBV6-5 and TRBJ1-1, with D perhaps matching TRBD1 (5 bases). CDR1 is MNHEY and CDR2 is SVGAGI in the germline V gene. This CDR3 has 14 amino acids. Trimming took 9 bases from V and 6 from J, leaving 20 bases between them. As DNA, the CDR3 is TGTGCCAGTCCCGCGGGGGTTAACAGTGCTGAAGCTTTCTTT. Amino acids: CASPAGVNSAEAFF.

This clone showed up just a few times. The chain is built from TRBV10-2 and TRBJ1-5; the D gene is possibly TRBD1 (5 bases). The V end lost 4 bases, the J end lost 1 base, and 17 bases lay between the germline ends. The CDR3 totals 17 residues. In germline, CDR1 is WSHSY, CDR2 SAAADI. The CDR3 sequence: CASSVSGRGGSNQPQHF. The CDR3 region has the DNA TGCGCCAGCAGTGTGTCAGGGAGGGGAGGGAGCAATCAGCCCCAGCATTTT.

The rearrangement uses TRBV2 and TRBJ2-1; the D gene is possibly TRBD1 (6 bases). V dropped 7 bases and J dropped 8 bases, with 18 bases sitting between them. In germline, CDR1 is SNHLY, CDR2 FYNNEI. The CDR3 contains 14 residues. CDR3 DNA sequence: TGTGCCAGCACGAAAAGCAGGGGTATGGATGAGCAGTTCTTC. Protein: CASTKSRGMDEQFF. Filled out from reference TRBV2 and TRBJ2-1, the complete variable domain reads EPEVTQTPSHQVTQMGQEVILRCVPISNHLYFYWYRQILGQKVEFLVSFYNNEISEKSEIFDDQFSVERPDGSNFTLKIRSTKLEDSAMYFCASTKSRGMDEQFFGPGTRLTVL.

The chain uses TRBV2 and TRBJ2-1; D ambiguous. This CDR3 contains 15 residues. Germline V gene lookup returns CDR1 SNHLY and CDR2 FYNNEI. Trimming removed 2 bases at V and 4 bases at J, with 12 bases between. The CDR3 is CASSEPRGQYNEQFF. The CDR3 nucleotides are TGTGCCAGCAGTGAACCCCGCGGTCAGTACAATGAGCAGTTCTTC. Filled out from reference TRBV2 and TRBJ2-1, the complete variable domain reads EPEVTQTPSHQVTQMGQEVILRCVPISNHLYFYWYRQILGQKVEFLVSFYNNEISEKSEIFDDQFSVERPDGSNFTLKIRSTKLEDSAMYFCASSEPRGQYNEQFFGPGTRLTVL.

The chain uses TRBV24-1 and TRBJ2-1; tentative D call: TRBD2 (7 bases). The germline gives CDR1 KGHDR, CDR2 SFDVKD. Trimming removed 4 bases at V and 6 bases at J, with 15 bases between. The CDR3 spans 15 residues. CDR3 region: CATSEGGGPPNEQFF. The CDR3 bases are TGTGCCACCAGTGAGGGCGGGGGCCCGCCCAATGAGCAGTTCTTC.

The chain couples TRBV11-2 to TRBJ1-5, with D tentatively TRBD1 (5 bases). This CDR3 comprises 15 residues. V gave up 3 bases and J gave up 1 base, with 10 bases separating them. Per germline, CDR1 SGHAT and CDR2 FQNNGV. The CDR3 nucleotides are TGTGCCAGCAGCTTGGGGGGTCTCAGCAATCAGCCCCAGCATTTT. This encodes CASSLGGLSNQPQHF.

The chain couples TRBV10-3 to TRBJ2-1, with 7 bases identical to TRBD2. Losses at the gene ends were 2 bases for V and 3 bases for J; bases not matched to a gene: 4. This CDR3 has 15 amino acids. Germline assignment: CDR1 ENHRY and CDR2 SYGVKD. In DNA, the CDR3 is TGTGCCATCAGTGAGCCCCTAGCGGACTACAATGAGCAGTTCTTC. This encodes CAISEPLADYNEQFF.

V and J are TRBV19 and TRBJ1-4; D is uncertain. V was shortened by 1 base and J by 6 bases, with 15 bases between the two germline ends. The CDR3 spans 16 residues. Germline V gene lookup returns CDR1 LNHDA and CDR2 SQIVND (reference sequence). The CDR3 DNA reads TGTGCCAGTAGTATAGCCTACTCCAATGTTGATGAAAAACTGTTTTTT. This codes for CASSIAYSNVDEKLFF. The entire variable domain, with the rest obtained from reference TRBV19 and TRBJ1-4, is as follows: DGGITQSPKYLFRKEGQNVTLSCEQNLNHDAMYWYRQDPGQGLRLIYYSQIVNDFQKGDIAEGYSVSREKKESFPLTVTSAQKNPTAFYLCASSIAYSNVDEKLFFGSGTQLSVL.

This clone showed up just once. The rearrangement joins TRBV4-2 to TRBJ1-2, with 9 bases identical to TRBD1. The CDR3 consists of 15 residues. J was trimmed by 10 bases and V by 1 base; bases with no gene match: 10. Germline V gene data show CDR1 as LGHNA and CDR2 as YNFKEQ. CDR3 bases: TGTGCCAGCAGCCAAGTCAAAGGGACAGGGTATACCTACACCTTC. The encoded protein is CASSQVKGTGYTYTF.

This clone was detected once. The rearrangement uses TRBV6-5 and TRBJ2-1; 11 bases are shared with TRBD2. The CDR3 is 14 amino acids. Germline lookup yields CDR1 MNHEY and CDR2 SVGAGI. Trimming cost V 8 bases and J 8 bases; bases outside gene matches: 8. The CDR3 region is CASGNLAGGHEQFF. CDR3 in DNA: TGTGCCAGCGGGAACCTAGCGGGGGGACATGAGCAGTTCTTC.

V is TRBV3-1 (or the pseudogene TRBV3-2) and J is TRBJ1-3, with TRBD1 matching 8 bases. From germline, CDR1 is LGHDT and CDR2 YNNKEL (reference sequence). V gave up 4 bases and J gave up 4 bases; unmatched junction bases: 6. This CDR3 comprises 15 residues. DNA of the CDR3: TGTGCCAGCAGCCGGGCAGGGGGCTCAGGAAACACCATATATTTT. It codes for CASSRAGGSGNTIYF.

The CDR3 sequence: CASSIDGGVADTQYF. The DNA for the CDR3 is TGTGCCAGTAGTATAGATGGGGGCGTTGCAGATACGCAGTATTTT. V gene TRBV19 combines with J gene TRBJ2-3; tentatively, D is TRBD1 (6 bases). This CDR3 has 15 amino acids. From germline, CDR1 is LNHDA and CDR2 SQIVND (reference sequence). Trimming took 0 bases from V and 4 from J, leaving 11 bases between them.

This clone was detected only once. The chain joins TRBV7-9 to TRBJ2-3; D is unresolved. Germline CDR1 reads SEHNR; CDR2 reads FQNEAQ (reference sequence). Trimming took off 3 bases at V and 5 bases at J, with 12 bases between the two ends. The CDR3 is made up of 14 amino acids. CDR3 nucleotides: TGTGCCAGCAGCTTTTTAGTTGGTGAAGATACGCAGTATTTT. Translation: CASSFLVGEDTQYF.

The rearrangement links TRBV27 to TRBJ1-2; 7 positions agree with TRBD1. V gave up 6 bases and J gave up 3 bases; unmatched junction bases: 13. The CDR3 sequence is 16 residues long. CDR1 and CDR2 (germline): MNHEY, SMNVEV (reference sequence). The CDR3 DNA is TGTGCCAGCAGGAACGTAGGGGGCACGGCCTACTATGGCTACACCTTC. Protein: CASRNVGGTAYYGYTF.

The rearrangement joins TRBV6-5 to TRBJ2-1, with TRBD2 as a possible D gene (5 bases). This CDR3 contains 15 residues. The germline V gene encodes CDR1 MNHEY and CDR2 SVGAGI. V dropped 7 bases and J dropped 3 bases, with 16 bases sitting between them. The CDR3 sequence: CASTITRTDYNEQFF. CDR3 sequence (DNA): TGTGCCAGCACCATCACCCGGACTGACTACAATGAGCAGTTCTTC.

V is TRBV6-6 and J is TRBJ1-2; 9 bases agree with TRBD1. This CDR3 has 15 amino acids. CDR1 is MNHNY and CDR2 is SVGAGI in the germline V gene (reference sequence). V was clipped by 2 bases and J by 7 bases; unmatched bases: 8. Here the CDR3 reads CASSYPGQGPVGYTF. The CDR3 DNA reads as TGTGCCAGCAGTTACCCGGGACAGGGACCAGTTGGCTACACCTTC.

This chain uses TRBV5-4 with TRBJ2-2, with 8 nucleotides matching TRBD2. This CDR3 is built from 15 residues. The trim removed 4 bases at V and 0 bases at J, leaving 2 bases unmatched. Germline loops: CDR1 SGHNT, CDR2 YYREEE (reference sequence). CDR3 in DNA: TGTGCCAGCAGCACGGGACTAGCGAACACCGGGGAGCTGTTTTTT. Protein: CASSTGLANTGELFF.

The J gene is TRBJ2-2, the V gene TRBV10-2, with D unclear. Germline CDR1 is WSHSY and CDR2 is SAAADI. The CDR3 spans 12 residues. V was shortened by 5 bases and J by 4 bases, with 5 bases between the two germline ends. CDR3 region: CASSHGTGELFF. CDR3 bases: TGCGCCAGCAGTCACGGCACCGGGGAGCTGTTTTTT.

The V gene is TRBV19, the J gene TRBJ2-3; 9 nucleotides line up with TRBD2. From germline, CDR1 is LNHDA and CDR2 SQIVND (reference sequence). V lost 3 bases to trimming and J lost 1 base; unmatched junction nucleotides: 5. This CDR3 region has 16 residues. The CDR3 DNA is TGTGCCAGTAGTATGATTAGCGGGGGAGGCACAGATACGCAGTATTTT. Translation gives CASSMISGGGTDTQYF. The variable domain in full, with the rest retrieved from reference TRBV19 and TRBJ2-3, is DGGITQSPKYLFRKEGQNVTLSCEQNLNHDAMYWYRQDPGQGLRLIYYSQIVNDFQKGDIAEGYSVSREKKESFPLTVTSAQKNPTAFYLCASSMISGGGTDTQYFGPGTRLTVL.